This passage covers 29 T cell receptor beta chains from one sample sequenced in a study of graft-versus-host responses after intestinal transplantation. For these receptors, no antigen is known. Clones were read by immunoSEQ multiplex PCR, and TCRdb kept only the in-frame ones, dropping some. The profile shows about 82,000 clones, about nine tenths of them singletons. Here the sequenced sample was unstimulated CD4+ T cells sorted from spleen or lymph node cells, taken before intestinal transplant. Source of these receptors: a human donor who received an intestinal transplant.

The rearrangement links TRBV7-8 to TRBJ2-5, with D possibly matching TRBD2 (6 bases). Germline CDR1 is SGHVS and CDR2 is FQNEAQ. V lost 1 base to trimming and J lost 6 bases, with 15 bases between them. This CDR3 is built from 15 residues. The CDR3 nucleotides read TGTGCCAGCAGCTTAGTTGGAGGGACGATAAAGACCCAGTACTTC. This sequence encodes CASSLVGGTIKTQYF.

The rearrangement uses TRBV19 and TRBJ1-2; 10 bases line up with TRBD1. The germline V gene has CDR1 LNHDA and CDR2 SQIVND (reference sequence). The CDR3 runs to 15 residues. Losses at the gene ends were 5 bases for V and 4 bases for J; bases not matched to a gene: 7. The CDR3 protein is CASSDRDRGGYGYTF. CDR3 DNA: TGTGCCAGTAGTGACCGGGACAGGGGTGGCTATGGCTACACCTTC.

V gene TRBV27 combines with J gene TRBJ1-6; TRBD1 might be the D (5 bases). The V gene's germline CDR1 is MNHEY and CDR2 SMNVEV (reference sequence). The CDR3 has 16 residues. Trimming shortened V by 2 bases and J by 2 bases, and 10 bases separated the two germline ends. CDR3 sequence: CASSLDSFPYNSPLHF. CDR3 in DNA: TGTGCCAGCAGTTTAGACAGCTTCCCCTATAATTCACCCCTCCACTTT.

The genes are TRBV9 and TRBJ2-1; D may be TRBD1 (6 bases). Germline V gene sequence: CDR1 SGDLS, CDR2 YYNGEE. The CDR3 contains 16 residues. Trimming stripped 0 bases from V and 3 bases from J, with 13 bases between. CDR3 DNA sequence: TGTGCCAGCAGCGTAGTGCCAGGGGCTATCTACAATGAGCAGTTCTTC. Protein: CASSVVPGAIYNEQFF.

This clone has just one count. V gene TRBV10-1 combines with J gene TRBJ2-2, with 8 bases aligning to TRBD2. Germline CDR1 WNHNN, CDR2 SYGVQD (reference sequence). The CDR3 loop spans 14 amino acids. The V gene end was trimmed by 9 bases and the J gene end by 4 bases; junction bases not matched to a gene: 7. CDR3 nucleotides: TGCGCCAGTAAAGCGGGGGACATCACCGGGGAGCTGTTTTTT. Protein: CASKAGDITGELFF.

The chain recombines TRBV10-3 with TRBJ2-2; 9 nucleotides line up with TRBD1. Germline values: CDR1 ENHRY, CDR2 SYGVKD. The CDR3 contains 16 residues. J was trimmed by 7 bases and V by 6 bases; bases with no gene match: 12. For the CDR3, the DNA is TGTGCCATCAGGACCCGGGACAGGGAGCAGGTCGGGGAGCTGTTTTTT. Residues: CAIRTRDREQVGELFF.

This clone was counted a few times. The chain has TRBV29-1 and TRBJ1-1; weak D call: TRBD1 (6 bases). CDR1 and CDR2 (germline): SQVTM, ANQGSEA. CDR3 size: 14 residues. Trimming shortened V by 6 bases and J by 1 base, and 15 bases separated the two germline ends. The CDR3 sequence: CSVARGHSNTEAFF. In nucleotides, the CDR3 is TGCAGCGTCGCTAGGGGACACTCGAACACTGAAGCTTTCTTT.

This chain connects TRBV30 to TRBJ2-2; 9 nucleotides agree with TRBD2. The V gene's germline CDR1 is GTSNPN and CDR2 SVGIG (reference sequence). This CDR3 is built from 17 residues. The junction had 17 bases not matched to a gene; V was cut back by 4 bases and J by 8 bases. CDR3 sequence reads: CAWTRERGTSFPGELFF. The CDR3, as DNA: TGTGCCTGGACGAGGGAGAGGGGGACTAGCTTCCCTGGGGAGCTGTTTTTT.

V and J are TRBV7-2 and TRBJ2-1; 7 bases map to TRBD2. The V gene end was trimmed by 1 base and the J gene end by 1 base; junction bases not matched to a gene: 1. The length of the CDR3 is 15 residues. Per germline, CDR1 SGHTA and CDR2 FQGNSA. CDR3 region: CASSLVGGSYNEQFF. In nucleotides, the CDR3 is TGTGCCAGCAGCTTAGTGGGGGGGTCCTACAATGAGCAGTTCTTC.

The CDR3 DNA follows: TGTGCCAGCAGCTTTATGTACACTGAAGCTTTCTTT. Its protein product is CASSFMYTEAFF. V gene TRBV11-3 combines with J gene TRBJ1-1; no clear D gene. V was cut by 3 bases and J by 3 bases, with 5 bases left in between. This CDR3 comprises 12 residues. Germline values: CDR1 SGHNT, CDR2 YENEEA.

The CDR3 coding sequence is TGTGCCACCAGCAGAGTTTGGTCAGGGGTTGGAAACACCATATATTTT. Translation gives CATSRVWSGVGNTIYF. The V and J genes are TRBV15 and TRBJ1-3; the D gene is possibly TRBD1 (6 bases). The CDR3 runs to 16 residues. V was pared by 1 base and J by 3 bases, with 13 bases between. The germline V gene encodes CDR1 LNHNV and CDR2 YYDKDF (reference sequence). Full variable domain (missing parts from reference TRBV15 and TRBJ1-3): DAMVIQNPRYQVTQFGKPVTLSCSQTLNHNVMYWYQQKSSQAPKLLFHYYDKDFNNEADTPDNFQSRRPNTSFCFLDIRSPGLGDTAMYLCATSRVWSGVGNTIYFGEGSWLTVV.

V gene TRBV27 combines with J gene TRBJ2-7; TRBD1 matches at 9 bases. Germline V CDR1 and CDR2: MNHEY, SMNVEV (reference sequence). V lost 5 bases to trimming and J lost 6 bases; unmatched junction nucleotides: 8. The CDR3 length is 14 residues. CDR3 sequence (DNA): TGTGCCAGCAGTACGCGACAGGGGGGACGCGAGCAGTACTTC. The encoded protein is CASSTRQGGREQYF.

The chain employs TRBV7-9 and TRBJ1-4; 8 bases map to TRBD1. The germline gives CDR1 SEHNR, CDR2 FQNEAQ (reference sequence). The CDR3 loop spans 14 amino acids. Losses at the gene ends were 5 bases for V and 5 bases for J; bases not matched to a gene: 4. As DNA, the CDR3 is TGTGCCAGCAGCCTTGGACAGGGAAATGAAAAACTGTTTTTT. Its protein product is CASSLGQGNEKLFF.

The rearrangement links TRBV29-1 to TRBJ2-5, with TRBD1 matching over 8 bases. The germline CDR1 and CDR2 sequences are SQVTM and ANQGSEA. This CDR3 is 14 amino acids long. V was pared by 5 bases and J by 4 bases, with 9 bases of the junction left unmatched. CDR3 region: CSVSLGQGGETQYF. DNA of the CDR3: TGCAGCGTTTCTCTTGGACAGGGAGGAGAGACCCAGTACTTC.

The chain employs TRBV5-1 and TRBJ2-1, with 7 positions matching TRBD2. Germline V gene lookup returns CDR1 SGHRS and CDR2 YFSETQ. V lost 4 bases to trimming and J lost 1 base; unmatched junction nucleotides: 8. There are 16 residues in the CDR3. As DNA, the CDR3 is TGCGCCAGCAGCCTCCCGACTAGCCTTTCCTACAATGAGCAGTTCTTC. Residues: CASSLPTSLSYNEQFF.

The V and J genes are TRBV19 and TRBJ2-7; D not resolved. V was cut by 4 bases and J by 3 bases, with 4 bases left in between. The CDR3 extends over 11 amino acids. Germline V gene lookup returns CDR1 LNHDA and CDR2 SQIVND (reference sequence). CDR3 sequence reads: CASSNYYEQYF. The CDR3 nucleotides are TGTGCCAGTAGTAACTACTACGAGCAGTACTTC.

The chain employs TRBV7-2 and TRBJ2-7; TRBD2 aligns across 7 bases. Trimming cost V 0 bases and J 5 bases; bases outside gene matches: 4. CDR1 is SGHTA, CDR2 FQGNSA, per germline. The length of the CDR3 is 14 residues. The CDR3 bases are TGTGCCAGCAGCTTAGCGGGGGGGAGGGACGAGCAGTACTTC. Translation: CASSLAGGRDEQYF.

V usage is TRBV4-3 and J usage is TRBJ1-2, with D uncertain. The V gene lost 0 bases and the J gene lost 4 bases, with 9 bases spanning the gap. CDR3 length equals 14 residues. The germline V gene has CDR1 LGHNA and CDR2 YSLEER. DNA of the CDR3: TGCGCCAGCAGCCAAGACGCAGGTGTCTATGGCTACACCTTC. It specifies CASSQDAGVYGYTF.

J is TRBJ2-7 and V is TRBV7-9, with TRBD1 identical over 7 bases. The CDR3 contains 16 residues. V dropped 3 bases and J dropped 2; count of bases not matched to a gene: 10. CDR1 SEHNR and CDR2 FQNEAQ come from the germline V gene (reference sequence). The chain's CDR3 is CASSFVRDRPTYEQYF. The CDR3 DNA sequence: TGTGCCAGCAGCTTTGTCCGGGACAGACCTACCTACGAGCAGTACTTC.

The chain uses TRBV6-5 and TRBJ2-7, with 7 bases lining up with TRBD2. The germline gives CDR1 MNHEY, CDR2 SVGAGI. V lost 3 bases to trimming and J lost 6 bases; unmatched junction nucleotides: 8. This CDR3 spans 14 amino acids. This CDR3 reads CASSYGGVGGEQYF. CDR3 nucleotide sequence: TGTGCCAGCAGTTATGGGGGGGTGGGAGGCGAGCAGTACTTC.

This rearrangement joins TRBV27 to TRBJ2-7, with a possible D match to TRBD2 (6 bases). Germline loops: CDR1 MNHEY, CDR2 SMNVEV (reference sequence). Trimming left V 5 bases short and J 0 bases short, with 17 bases between. The CDR3 runs to 16 residues. The CDR3 is CASSTASGAISYEQYF. DNA of the CDR3: TGTGCCAGCAGTACGGCCTCGGGAGCCATCTCCTACGAGCAGTACTTC.

A few counts support this clone. The V call is TRBV7-2, the J call TRBJ1-4; TRBD1 matches at 8 bases. V shed 4 bases and J 8 bases; nucleotides not matched to a gene: 3. Germline loops: CDR1 SGHTA, CDR2 FQGNSA. This CDR3 spans 13 amino acids. The CDR3 DNA reads TGTGCCAGCAGCTCCCGGGACAGGGAAAAACTGTTTTTT. It codes for CASSSRDREKLFF.

This chain links TRBV30 with TRBJ2-7; TRBD2 is a possible D gene (6 bases). V lost 2 bases and J 7 bases, leaving 27 bases between the germline ends. The CDR3 runs 17 residues. CDR1 GTSNPN and CDR2 SVGIG come from the germline V gene (reference sequence). CDR3 sequence (DNA): TGTGCCTGGAGTTCGCCTCTAGAGGCGGGGCAGGTCAAGGAGCAGTACTTC. Its protein is CAWSSPLEAGQVKEQYF. Supplemented by reference TRBV30 and TRBJ2-7, the full variable domain reads SQTIHQWPATLVQPVGSPLSLECTVEGTSNPNLYWYRQAAGRGLQLLFYSVGIGQISSEVPQNLSASRPQDRQFILSSKKLLLSDSGFYLCAWSSPLEAGQVKEQYFGPGTRLTVT.

The chain carries TRBV19 and TRBJ2-4, with 7 nucleotides matching TRBD1. The germline V gene has CDR1 LNHDA and CDR2 SQIVND (reference sequence). This CDR3 has 17 amino acids. With V trimmed by 2 bases and J by 0 bases, 7 bases remained unmatched. CDR3 in amino acids: CASSIYLGQLAKNIQYF. The DNA of the CDR3 is TGTGCCAGTAGTATATATTTGGGACAGCTAGCCAAAAACATTCAGTACTTC.

The CDR3 loop is CASSQESGEKGYTF. The CDR3 DNA is TGCGCCAGCAGCCAAGAATCCGGGGAGAAAGGCTACACCTTC. V and J are TRBV4-3 and TRBJ1-2, with D unresolved. CDR3 length: 14 residues. The ends were cut back, 0 bases at V and 8 bases at J, with 13 bases in the middle. Germline V gene sequence: CDR1 LGHNA, CDR2 YSLEER.

V is TRBV7-2 and J is TRBJ2-7, with D possibly being TRBD1 (6 bases). The CDR3 has 14 residues. The germline V and J ends were trimmed by 3 bases and 2 bases, with 11 bases remaining between them. CDR1 is SGHTA and CDR2 is FQGNSA in the germline V gene. CDR3 loop: CASSLDSNTYEQYF. The CDR3, as DNA: TGTGCCAGCAGCTTGGACAGTAATACCTACGAGCAGTACTTC.

The chain uses TRBV6-5 and TRBJ1-1; no firm D call. The CDR3 sequence is 16 residues long. Germline loops: CDR1 MNHEY, CDR2 SVGAGI. Trimming stripped 2 bases from V and 1 base from J, with 14 bases between. Here the CDR3 reads CASSYIRTGRNTEAFF. CDR3 DNA: TGTGCCAGCAGTTACATCCGTACGGGTCGGAACACTGAAGCTTTCTTT.

The chain uses TRBV9 and TRBJ1-6; D might be TRBD1 (6 bases). The CDR3 loop spans 18 amino acids. Trimming took 3 bases from V and 0 from J, leaving 16 bases between them. Germline CDR1 is SGDLS and CDR2 is YYNGEE. The CDR3 coding sequence is TGTGCCAGCAGCGCAACCGGGACATCGAGCTCCTATAATTCACCCCTCCACTTT. Amino acid sequence: CASSATGTSSSYNSPLHF.

This clone showed up just once. This chain connects TRBV5-5 to TRBJ1-3, with a tentative D call TRBD1 (5 bases). V was trimmed by 2 bases and J by 0 bases, leaving 9 bases between them. The germline V gene encodes CDR1 SGHKS and CDR2 YYEKEE (reference sequence). This CDR3 is 15 amino acids long. In DNA, the CDR3 is TGTGCCAGCAGCTTTAGTGACAGCTCTGGAAACACCATATATTTT. It specifies CASSFSDSSGNTIYF.